The present entry profiles one TCR beta chain with its context. What it recognizes is unknown. These data come from a study of blood T cells in healthy people across ages. Study-wide results and limits: The study could not conclusively compare naive and antigen-experienced cells, given its unsorted PBMCs.

Combining a sample-barcoded 5' primer with a J-beta primer mix, a second PCR ran for roughly 7 to 12 cycles. With 12 random nucleotides, a template-switch adaptor tagged each individual cDNA molecule. TCRdb re-called the 5' RACE reads through MiXCR, storing one row per CDR3 protein. The sample gives 1.4 million or so distinct CDR3 sequences, about 42% of which show up once; about 4% is in the top ten. The donors, aged roughly 6 to 90, were healthy Caucasians from Russia. Total RNA was extracted at no less than 6 micrograms per sample. Sequencing was done on a sample of blood. The sequence came from a woman aged 18-29 years in good health.

This CDR3 is CASSQVDRGRNEQFF. The CDR3 DNA reads as TGCGCCAGCAGCCAAGTCGACAGGGGGCGGAATGAGCAGTTCTTC. The chain recombines TRBV4-3 with TRBJ2-1; 10 bases map to TRBD1. The CDR3 extends over 15 amino acids. CDR1 LGHNA and CDR2 YSLEER come from the germline V gene. Losses at the gene ends were 1 base for V and 7 bases for J; bases not matched to a gene: 4.